Presented here are 21 T cell receptor beta chains from one specimen sequenced in a study of blood T cell repertoires in COVID-19. Libraries were prepared by immunoSEQ multiplex PCR; TCRdb keeps only in-frame clonotypes and omits some of them. The profile shows 350,000 to 400,000 clones, roughly nine tenths of them singletons. What was sequenced was PBMCs or T cells enriched from blood (not recorded which). The receptor set was obtained from a woman aged 40 to 55 who had been exposed to COVID-19.

The chain combines TRBV2 with TRBJ2-1, with 8 bases lining up with TRBD1. Per the germline V gene, CDR1 is SNHLY and CDR2 is FYNNEI. V lost 3 bases to trimming and J lost 7 bases; unmatched junction nucleotides: 5. The CDR3 is 14 amino acids. The CDR3 sequence: CASSDWTGRNEQFF. CDR3 coding DNA: TGTGCCAGCAGTGATTGGACAGGGCGGAATGAGCAGTTCTTC.

Points on this clone: The sample holds other DNA sequences that translate to the same CDR3. J is TRBJ1-1 and V is TRBV24-1, with D perhaps matching TRBD1 (6 bases). The CDR3 has 13 residues. The germline CDR1 and CDR2 sequences are KGHDR and SFDVKD. Trimming pared 5 bases from V and 1 base from J, leaving 7 bases between. The CDR3 loop is CATSGTANTEAFF. The CDR3 nucleotides are TGTGCCACCAGTGGGACAGCGAACACTGAAGCTTTCTTT.

V and J are TRBV24-1 and TRBJ2-3; TRBD2 matches 10 bases. CDR1 is KGHDR and CDR2 is SFDVKD in the germline V gene. The V gene end was trimmed by 4 bases and the J gene end by 1 base; junction bases not matched to a gene: 13. The CDR3 runs to 19 residues. CDR3 nucleotide sequence: TGTGCCACCAGTGACCAGAGTAGCGGGAGGCGACATGGCACAGATACGCAGTATTTT. Translation: CATSDQSSGRRHGTDTQYF.

The V call is TRBV2, the J call TRBJ1-1, with 7 bases lining up with TRBD1. The CDR3 loop spans 16 amino acids. Germline V gene data show CDR1 as SNHLY and CDR2 as FYNNEI. The V and J ends lost 9 bases and 1 base, in that order; junction bases with no gene match: 14. The CDR3 region is CARNKRTGSSNTEAFF. The CDR3 bases are TGTGCCAGGAATAAAAGGACAGGTAGTTCGAACACTGAAGCTTTCTTT.

This chain joins TRBV19 and TRBJ1-6; 9 bases match TRBD1. This CDR3 is built from 17 residues. V lost 5 bases and J lost 2; bases outside the gene matches: 7. From germline, CDR1 is LNHDA and CDR2 SQIVND (reference sequence). The CDR3 is CASSHQQGATYNSPLHF. The CDR3 DNA follows: TGTGCCAGTAGTCACCAACAGGGGGCGACCTATAATTCACCCCTCCACTTT.

V usage is TRBV19 and J usage is TRBJ1-5; no firm D call. Trimming stripped 4 bases from V and 2 bases from J, with 12 bases between. The CDR3 is 15 residues long. Germline CDR1 and CDR2: LNHDA and SQIVND (reference sequence). CDR3 sequence reads: CASSTSNRGNQPQHF. The CDR3 coding sequence is TGTGCCAGTAGTACCTCTAACAGAGGCAATCAGCCCCAGCATTTT.

Details on this clone: Additional DNA sequences in this sample encode the identical CDR3. The V call is TRBV5-1, the J call TRBJ2-5; unclear D gene. The germline CDR1 and CDR2 sequences are SGHRS and YFSETQ. This CDR3 is built from 14 residues. Trimming stripped 0 bases from V and 1 base from J, with 7 bases between. CDR3 sequence: CASSLAGFQETQYF. The CDR3 bases are TGCGCCAGCAGCTTGGCCGGTTTCCAAGAGACCCAGTACTTC.

This clone was found once. The chain is built from TRBV30 and TRBJ1-1; tentatively, D is TRBD1 (6 bases). The CDR3 is made up of 13 amino acids. CDR1 is GTSNPN, CDR2 SVGIG, per germline (reference sequence). Trimming removed 5 bases at V and 1 base at J, with 11 bases between. CDR3 residues: CAWGQYRNTEAFF. The DNA of the CDR3 is TGTGCCTGGGGACAGTACAGGAACACTGAAGCTTTCTTT.

V and J are TRBV29-1 and TRBJ1-1, with unresolved D. Germline V lookup: CDR1 SQVTM, CDR2 ANQGSEA. The ends were cut back, 4 bases at V and 8 bases at J, with 17 bases in the middle. This CDR3 is 13 amino acids long. CDR3 sequence: CSVVERALYEAFF. The DNA for the CDR3 is TGCAGCGTTGTGGAGAGGGCCCTGTACGAAGCTTTCTTT.

V gene TRBV29-1 combines with J gene TRBJ2-3; D is unresolved. V shed 7 bases and J shed 0 bases, with 17 bases lying between them. The germline V gene has CDR1 SQVTM and CDR2 ANQGSEA. This CDR3 spans 15 amino acids. The CDR3 here is CSAVPAQQSTDTQYF. The DNA for the CDR3 is TGCAGCGCGGTTCCAGCGCAGCAGAGCACAGATACGCAGTATTTT.

V gene TRBV4-1 combines with J gene TRBJ1-3; D is undetermined. Trimming stripped 1 base from V and 0 bases from J, with 10 bases between. From germline, CDR1 is MGHRA and CDR2 YSYEKL. The CDR3 is 16 amino acids. CDR3 sequence (DNA): TGCGCCAGCAGCCAAGTTTCGGGGAGCTCTGGAAACACCATATATTTT. It codes for CASSQVSGSSGNTIYF.

V usage is TRBV5-1 and J usage is TRBJ1-2; 8 nucleotides line up with TRBD1. CDR3 length: 14 amino acids. The V segment lost 1 base and the J segment 5 bases; nucleotides outside the gene matches: 4. Germline CDR1 is SGHRS and CDR2 is YFSETQ. Written as DNA, the CDR3 is TGCGCCAGCAGCTTGCAGGGGGCAAGGTATGGCTACACCTTC. This gives the protein CASSLQGARYGYTF.

This clone has only one observation. The chain links TRBV9 to TRBJ1-1; D is unclear. Deletions cut 2 bases from V and 11 bases from J, with 16 bases between. Germline values: CDR1 SGDLS, CDR2 YYNGEE. This CDR3 region has 13 residues. DNA of the CDR3: TGTGCCAGCAGCGTTCAGGCTGCGCCTCCGGCTTTCTTT. It is translated as CASSVQAAPPAFF.

This chain links TRBV7-2 with TRBJ1-6; weak D call: TRBD1 (5 bases). V shed 5 bases and J shed 6 bases, with 17 bases lying between them. The V gene's germline CDR1 is SGHTA and CDR2 FQGNSA. The CDR3 covers 16 residues. CDR3 in DNA: TGTGCCAGCAGCCTAGGGGCTGGCCAGGGTAATTCACCCCTCCACTTT. Residues: CASSLGAGQGNSPLHF.

The chain joins TRBV30 to TRBJ1-2, with TRBD1 identical over 12 bases. CDR3 length equals 14 residues. The J segment lost 7 bases and the V segment lost 3 bases, leaving 6 bases of the junction unmatched. Germline V CDR1 and CDR2: GTSNPN, SVGIG (reference sequence). The CDR3 region is CAWSSGTGGGGYTF. For the CDR3, the DNA is TGTGCCTGGAGCTCCGGGACAGGGGGCGGTGGCTACACCTTC.

V gene TRBV30 combines with J gene TRBJ2-2, with D perhaps matching TRBD2 (6 bases). Trimming cost V 3 bases and J 5 bases, with 16 bases left between them. Germline V gene sequence: CDR1 GTSNPN, CDR2 SVGIG (reference sequence). This CDR3 comprises 15 residues. CDR3 residues: CAWRRDSSRTGELFF. CDR3 DNA: TGTGCCTGGAGAAGGGACTCCTCGAGGACCGGGGAGCTGTTTTTT.

The chain is built from TRBV5-4 and TRBJ1-1; the match to TRBD1 covers 8 bases. V lost 4 bases to trimming and J lost 4 bases; unmatched junction nucleotides: 12. The CDR3 is 16 amino acids. Germline V CDR1 and CDR2: SGHNT, YYREEE (reference sequence). The CDR3 bases are TGTGCCAGCAGCCCCGCCTCAGGGGGCGCGGGCACTGAAGCTTTCTTT. Its translation is CASSPASGGAGTEAFF.

CDR3 amino acids: CASSTRYSGNTIYF. The CDR3 DNA reads TGTGCCAGCAGTACCAGGTACTCTGGAAACACCATATATTTT. The V gene is TRBV6-5, the J gene TRBJ1-3; D gene unclear. Germline loops: CDR1 MNHEY, CDR2 SVGAGI. This CDR3 has 14 residues. The V end was cut by 5 bases, the J end by 0 bases, with 8 bases between.

This clone has a single count. CDR3 in DNA: TGCGCCAGCAGCCAAGAAGGGACAGGGTCAACGGGCTACACCTTC. This encodes CASSQEGTGSTGYTF. The chain links TRBV4-3 to TRBJ1-2, with TRBD1 matching 9 bases. With V trimmed by 0 bases and J by 8 bases, 7 bases remained unmatched. CDR1 and CDR2 (germline): LGHNA, YSLEER. CDR3 length: 15 amino acids.

This clone was picked up a small number of times. The chain joins TRBV19 to TRBJ2-1, with 9 bases aligning to TRBD2. Germline V gene sequence: CDR1 LNHDA, CDR2 SQIVND (reference sequence). The CDR3 covers 16 residues. With 7 bases clipped from V and 3 bases from J, the junction kept 10 bases outside the gene matches. CDR3 amino acids: CASTQGERGDYNEQFF. The DNA of the CDR3 is TGTGCCAGTACCCAAGGGGAGCGGGGGGACTACAATGAGCAGTTCTTC.

The rearrangement uses TRBV10-3 and TRBJ1-1, with D possibly being TRBD1 (6 bases). V lost 11 bases and J lost 1, with 17 bases in between. The length of the CDR3 is 14 residues. Germline lookup yields CDR1 ENHRY and CDR2 SYGVKD. CDR3 residues: CAARQEVGNTEAFF. The CDR3, as DNA: TGTGCCGCCCGACAGGAAGTGGGGAACACTGAAGCTTTCTTT.